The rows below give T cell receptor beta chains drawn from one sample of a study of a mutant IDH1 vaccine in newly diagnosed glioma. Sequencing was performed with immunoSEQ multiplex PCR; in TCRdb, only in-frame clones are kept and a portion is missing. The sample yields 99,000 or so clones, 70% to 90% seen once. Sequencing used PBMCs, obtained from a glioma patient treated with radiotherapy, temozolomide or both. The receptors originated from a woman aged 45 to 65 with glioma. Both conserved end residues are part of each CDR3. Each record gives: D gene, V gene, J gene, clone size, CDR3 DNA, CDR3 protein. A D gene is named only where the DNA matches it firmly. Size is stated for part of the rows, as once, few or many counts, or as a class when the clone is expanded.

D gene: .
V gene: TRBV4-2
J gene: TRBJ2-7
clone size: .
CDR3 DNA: TGTGCCAGCAGCCATGACCGGGACGGAGAAAACTACGAGCAGTACTTC
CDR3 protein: CASSHDRDGENYEQYF

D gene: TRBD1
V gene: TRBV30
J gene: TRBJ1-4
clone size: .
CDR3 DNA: TGTGCCTGGAGTCGGACAGGGGCAACTAATGAAAAACTGTTTTTT
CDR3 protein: CAWSRTGATNEKLFF

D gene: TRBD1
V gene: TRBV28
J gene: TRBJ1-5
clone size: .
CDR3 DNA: TGTGCCAGCAGGAAAGCCGACAGGGGCGGCAATCAGCCCCAGCATTTT
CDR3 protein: CASRKADRGGNQPQHF

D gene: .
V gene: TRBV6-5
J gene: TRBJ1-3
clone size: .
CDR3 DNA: TGTGCCAGCAGTTACTCCCCTGGGGGAATCTTAAACACCATATATTTT
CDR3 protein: CASSYSPGGILNTIYF

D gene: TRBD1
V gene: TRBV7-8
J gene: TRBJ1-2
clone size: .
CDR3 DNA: TGTGCCAGCAGCTTAACAAGGACAGGCCTTTCTAACTATGGCTACACCTTC
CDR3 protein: CASSLTRTGLSNYGYTF

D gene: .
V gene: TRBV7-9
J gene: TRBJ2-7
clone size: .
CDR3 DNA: TGTGCCAGCAGCAGAGACTGGGAGCAGTACTTC
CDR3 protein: CASSRDWEQYF

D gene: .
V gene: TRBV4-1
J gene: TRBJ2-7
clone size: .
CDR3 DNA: TGCGCCAGCAGCCAAGATCGATCCCCAGTGTACGAGCAGTACTTC
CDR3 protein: CASSQDRSPVYEQYF

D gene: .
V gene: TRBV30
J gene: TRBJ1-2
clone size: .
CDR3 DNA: TGTGCCTGGAGTCGCGGCTATGGCTACACCTTC
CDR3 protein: CAWSRGYGYTF

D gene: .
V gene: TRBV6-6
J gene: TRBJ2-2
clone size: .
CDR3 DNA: TGTGCCAGCTCCCCCCGCGGCGGGGAGCTGTTTTTT
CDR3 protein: CASSPRGGELFF

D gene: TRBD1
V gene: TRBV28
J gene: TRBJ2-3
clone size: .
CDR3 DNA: TGTGCCAGCAGTCGGGGGACAGGGGGCGTTGCAGATACGCAGTATTTT
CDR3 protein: CASSRGTGGVADTQYF

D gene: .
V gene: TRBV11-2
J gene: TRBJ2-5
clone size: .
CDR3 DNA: TGTGCCAGCAGCCCTGCCGGCATCCAAGAGACCCAGTACTTC
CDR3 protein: CASSPAGIQETQYF

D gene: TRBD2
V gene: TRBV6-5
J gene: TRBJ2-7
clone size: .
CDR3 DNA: TGTGCCAGCAGTTACGGCGGGAGGGACGAGCAGTACTTC
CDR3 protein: CASSYGGRDEQYF

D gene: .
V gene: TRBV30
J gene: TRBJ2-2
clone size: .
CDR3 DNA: TGTGCCTGGAGTGAGGGGGTTTCCACCGGGGAGCTGTTTTTT
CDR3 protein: CAWSEGVSTGELFF

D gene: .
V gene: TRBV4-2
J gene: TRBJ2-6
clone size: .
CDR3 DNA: TGTGCCAGCAGCCCACAAGAGGGGACCTCTGGGGCCAACGTCCTGACTTTC
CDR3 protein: CASSPQEGTSGANVLTF

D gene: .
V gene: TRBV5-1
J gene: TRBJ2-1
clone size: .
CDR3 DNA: TGCGCCAGCGCCCCCCTTCTGTACAATGAGCAGTTCTTC
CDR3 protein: CASAPLLYNEQFF

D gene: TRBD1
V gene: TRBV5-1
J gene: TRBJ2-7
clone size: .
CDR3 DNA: TGCGCCAGCAGCTTGGGACAGGGGGCGAACGACGAGCAGTACTTC
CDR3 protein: CASSLGQGANDEQYF

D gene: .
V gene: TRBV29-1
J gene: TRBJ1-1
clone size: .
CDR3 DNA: TGCAGCGTTGAAGATCAGGAAGGCACTGAAGCTTTCTTT
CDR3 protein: CSVEDQEGTEAFF

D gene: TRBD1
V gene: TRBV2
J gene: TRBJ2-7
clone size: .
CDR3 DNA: TGTGCCAGCAGCACGACAGGGGCTTTCACCTACGAGCAGTACTTC
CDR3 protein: CASSTTGAFTYEQYF

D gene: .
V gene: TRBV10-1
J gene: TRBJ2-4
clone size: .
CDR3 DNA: TGCGCCAGCAGTGAGACCTTAGCCAAAAACATTCAGTACTTC
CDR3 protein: CASSETLAKNIQYF

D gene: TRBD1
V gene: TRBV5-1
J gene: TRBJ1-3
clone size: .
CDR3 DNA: TGCGCCAGCAGCTTGGGGGACAGGGCTGGAAACACCATATATTTT
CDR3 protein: CASSLGDRAGNTIYF

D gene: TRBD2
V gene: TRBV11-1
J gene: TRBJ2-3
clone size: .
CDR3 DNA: TGTGCCAGCAGACCCCCGGGACTAGCAGGGGATACGCAGTATTTT
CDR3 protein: CASRPPGLAGDTQYF

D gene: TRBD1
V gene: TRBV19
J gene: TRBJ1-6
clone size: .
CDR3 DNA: TGTGCCAGTAGTCGTCGACAGGGTCGGTCCTATAATTCACCCCTCCACTTT
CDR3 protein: CASSRRQGRSYNSPLHF

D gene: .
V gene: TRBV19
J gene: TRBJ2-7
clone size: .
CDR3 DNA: TGTGCCAGTAGTATAGGGAGGGGCACTAAAATAAGGAACGAGCAGTACTTC
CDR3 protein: CASSIGRGTKIRNEQYF

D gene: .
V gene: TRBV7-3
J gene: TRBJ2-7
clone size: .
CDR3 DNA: TGTGCCAGCAGCGCAAGGGGGAGAACGGGCGAGCAGTACTTC
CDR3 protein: CASSARGRTGEQYF

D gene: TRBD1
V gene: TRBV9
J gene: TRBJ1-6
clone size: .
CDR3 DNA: TGTGCCAGCAGCGGGACAGGGCTTAGGAATTCACCCCTCCACTTT
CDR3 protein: CASSGTGLRNSPLHF

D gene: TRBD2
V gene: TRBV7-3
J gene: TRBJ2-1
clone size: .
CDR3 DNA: TGTGCCAGCAGCTCTGGACTAGCGGGGTACAATGAGCAGTTCTTC
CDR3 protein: CASSSGLAGYNEQFF

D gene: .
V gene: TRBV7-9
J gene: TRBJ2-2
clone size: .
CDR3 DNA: TGTGCCAGCAGCTTAATACCGACAATCCAGAACACCGGGGAGCTGTTTTTT
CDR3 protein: CASSLIPTIQNTGELFF

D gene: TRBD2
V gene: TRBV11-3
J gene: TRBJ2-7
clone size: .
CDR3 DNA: TGTGCCAGCAGGAGGGAGGGAACCTACGAGCAGTACTTC
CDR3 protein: CASRREGTYEQYF

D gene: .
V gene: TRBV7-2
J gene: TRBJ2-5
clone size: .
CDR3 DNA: TGTGCCAGCAGCTTAGTGTTCAGAGAGACCCAGTACTTC
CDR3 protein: CASSLVFRETQYF

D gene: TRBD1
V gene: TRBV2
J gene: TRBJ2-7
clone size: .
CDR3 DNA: TGTGCCAGCAGTGAAGGACAGGGTTTGAGATCCTACGAGCAGTACTTC
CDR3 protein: CASSEGQGLRSYEQYF

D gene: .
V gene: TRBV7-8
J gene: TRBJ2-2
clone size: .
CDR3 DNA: TGTGCCAGCAGCCCCCCAGACAGGAGAAGGACCGGGGAGCTGTTTTTT
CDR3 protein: CASSPPDRRRTGELFF

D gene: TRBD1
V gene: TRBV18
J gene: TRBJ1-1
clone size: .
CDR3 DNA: TGTGCCAGCTCATCTACAGGGGGCGAAGCTTTCTTT
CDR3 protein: CASSSTGGEAFF

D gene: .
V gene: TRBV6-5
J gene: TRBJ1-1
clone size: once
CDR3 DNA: TGTGCCAGCAGCTACGGAGGGGCAACTGAAGCTTTCTTT
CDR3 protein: CASSYGGATEAFF

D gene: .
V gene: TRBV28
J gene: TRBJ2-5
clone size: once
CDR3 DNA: TGTGCCAGCAGTCTCAGGGAGGGGGGGAAAGAGACCCAGTACTTC
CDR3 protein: CASSLREGGKETQYF

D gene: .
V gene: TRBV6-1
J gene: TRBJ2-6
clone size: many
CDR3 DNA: TGTGCCAGCAGTGAAAGCAGCTCTGGGGCCAACGTCCTGACTTTC
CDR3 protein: CASSESSSGANVLTF

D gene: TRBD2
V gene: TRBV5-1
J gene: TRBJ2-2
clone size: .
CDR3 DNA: TGCGCCAGCAGCTTGGATCCGGGAGGAGTCACCGGGGAGCTGTTTTTT
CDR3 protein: CASSLDPGGVTGELFF

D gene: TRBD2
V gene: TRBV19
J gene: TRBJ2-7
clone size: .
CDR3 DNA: TGTGCCAGTAGTATGGGGTATGCGGGAGGGCCCTCATACGAGCAGTACTTC
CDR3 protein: CASSMGYAGGPSYEQYF

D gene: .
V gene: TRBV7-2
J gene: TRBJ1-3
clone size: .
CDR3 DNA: TGTGCCAGCAGCTTAGATCACAGAGTTTTCTCTGGAAACACCATATATTTT
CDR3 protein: CASSLDHRVFSGNTIYF

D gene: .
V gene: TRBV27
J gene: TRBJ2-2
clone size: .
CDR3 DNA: TGTGCCAGCAGCCCAGACCGGGGGCAGGACACCGGGGAGCTGTTTTTT
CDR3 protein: CASSPDRGQDTGELFF

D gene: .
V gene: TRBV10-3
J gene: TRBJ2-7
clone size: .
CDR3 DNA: TGTGCCATCAGTGGACGGCCACCTTTAGGGGCATCGGCCTACGAGCAGTACTTC
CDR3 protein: CAISGRPPLGASAYEQYF

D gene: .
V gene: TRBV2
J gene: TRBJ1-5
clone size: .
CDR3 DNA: TGTGCCAGCAGTGAGGCAGGGATCGTCTGGCAGCCCCAGCATTTT
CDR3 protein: CASSEAGIVWQPQHF

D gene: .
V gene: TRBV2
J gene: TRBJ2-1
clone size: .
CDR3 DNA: TGTGCCAGCAGATATACAGGTTACAATGAGCAGTTCTTC
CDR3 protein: CASRYTGYNEQFF

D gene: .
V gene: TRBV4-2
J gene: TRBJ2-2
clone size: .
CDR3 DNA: TGTGCCAGCAGCCGGGGAGTACTAGCGAACACCGGGGAGCTGTTTTTT
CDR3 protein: CASSRGVLANTGELFF

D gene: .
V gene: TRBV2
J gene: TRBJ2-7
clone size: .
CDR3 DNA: TGTGCCAGCAGTTACGCCGGACCACGGACGTATACCTACGAGCAGTACTTC
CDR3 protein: CASSYAGPRTYTYEQYF

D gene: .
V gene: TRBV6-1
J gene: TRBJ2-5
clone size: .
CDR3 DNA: TGTGCCAGCAGTGAACCCGGGGTCGGAAAGGAGACCCAGTACTTC
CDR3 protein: CASSEPGVGKETQYF

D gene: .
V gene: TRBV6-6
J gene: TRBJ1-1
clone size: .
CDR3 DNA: TGTGCCAGCAGTAGGGCGAAGAACACTGAAGCTTTCTTT
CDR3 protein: CASSRAKNTEAFF

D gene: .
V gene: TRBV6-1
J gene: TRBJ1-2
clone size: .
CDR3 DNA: TGTGCCAGCAATGGTAGGGATCAAGGCTACACCTTC
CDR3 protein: CASNGRDQGYTF

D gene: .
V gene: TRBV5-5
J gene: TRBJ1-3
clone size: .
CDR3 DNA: TGTGCCAGCAGCCTCGGAGGCGGCAACACCATATATTTT
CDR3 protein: CASSLGGGNTIYF

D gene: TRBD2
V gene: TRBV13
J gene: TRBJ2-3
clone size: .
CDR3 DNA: TGTGCCAGCAGCTTACGGACTAGCGGGAGGACGGACACAGATACGCAGTATTTT
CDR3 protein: CASSLRTSGRTDTDTQYF

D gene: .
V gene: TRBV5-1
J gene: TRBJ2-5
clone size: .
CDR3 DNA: TGCGCCAGCAGCTCACAGGGACAAGAGACCCAGTACTTC
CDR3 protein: CASSSQGQETQYF

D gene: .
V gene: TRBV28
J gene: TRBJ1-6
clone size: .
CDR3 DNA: TGTGCCAGCAGTTGGAGGGGGTATTCCTATAATTCACCCCTCCACTTT
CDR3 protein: CASSWRGYSYNSPLHF